This TCR beta chain appears in the sequencing data of a study of T cells in Graves' hyperthyroidism and ophthalmopathy. Study-wide background: Peripheral blood was taken when the disease was first diagnosed, before any treatment began. Whole-study results and caveats: A model of 13 V-J features distinguished ophthalmopathy from stable hyperthyroidism.

The germline V gene has CDR1 DFQATT and CDR2 SNEGSKA (reference sequence). The CDR3 is made up of 12 amino acids. Trimming stripped 3 bases from V and 9 bases from J, with 12 bases between. Investigators excluded patients with uncontrolled infection, other autoimmune disease, pregnancy or lactation. Together with thyroid ultrasound, orbital computed tomography, serum thyroxine and TRAb, clinical symptoms were used for diagnoses. This clonotype was seen many times. As yet, its antigen is unknown. It was RNA transcripts that yielded the amplified TCR beta CDR3 regions. TCR CDR3 underwent first-round RT-PCR with the HTBI primer set. Via MiXCR, TCRdb re-called the multiplex PCR reads, giving one row per CDR3 protein. The sample holds hundreds of thousands of distinct CDR3 sequences, roughly 15% seen once.

What was sequenced was blood. The receptor comes from a woman in her fifties or sixties with Graves' ophthalmopathy. The chain combines TRBV20-1 with TRBJ2-1, with D possibly being TRBD1 (5 bases). CDR3 loop: CSASGWGGEQFF. CDR3 nucleotides: TGCAGTGCTAGCGGATGGGGCGGTGAGCAGTTCTTC.